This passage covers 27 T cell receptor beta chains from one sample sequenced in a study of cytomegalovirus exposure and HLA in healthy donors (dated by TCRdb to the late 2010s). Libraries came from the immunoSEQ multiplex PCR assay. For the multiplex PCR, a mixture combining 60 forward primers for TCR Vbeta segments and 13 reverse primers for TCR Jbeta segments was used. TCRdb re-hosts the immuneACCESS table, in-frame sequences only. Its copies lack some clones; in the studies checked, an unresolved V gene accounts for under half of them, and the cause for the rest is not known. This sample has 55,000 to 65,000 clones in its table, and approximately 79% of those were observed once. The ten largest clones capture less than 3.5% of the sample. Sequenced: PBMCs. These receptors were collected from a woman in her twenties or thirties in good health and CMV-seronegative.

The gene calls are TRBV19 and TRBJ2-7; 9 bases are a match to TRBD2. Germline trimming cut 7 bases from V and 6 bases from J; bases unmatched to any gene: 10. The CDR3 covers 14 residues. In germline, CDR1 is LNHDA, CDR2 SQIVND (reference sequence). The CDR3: CASKVGGGELEQYF. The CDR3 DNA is TGTGCCAGTAAAGTGGGCGGGGGGGAACTCGAGCAGTACTTC.

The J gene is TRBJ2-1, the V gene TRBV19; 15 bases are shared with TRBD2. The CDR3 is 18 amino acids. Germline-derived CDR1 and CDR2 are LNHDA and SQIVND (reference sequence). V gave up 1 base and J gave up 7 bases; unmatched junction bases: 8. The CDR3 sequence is CASSIAFGLAGGDNEQFF. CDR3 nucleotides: TGTGCCAGTAGTATAGCCTTTGGACTAGCGGGAGGGGATAATGAGCAGTTCTTC.

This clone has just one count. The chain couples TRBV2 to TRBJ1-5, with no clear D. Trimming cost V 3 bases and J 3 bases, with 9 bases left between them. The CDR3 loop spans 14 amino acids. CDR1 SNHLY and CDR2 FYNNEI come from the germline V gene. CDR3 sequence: CASSDRNYNQPQHF. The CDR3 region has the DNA TGTGCCAGCAGTGACAGGAATTACAATCAGCCCCAGCATTTT.

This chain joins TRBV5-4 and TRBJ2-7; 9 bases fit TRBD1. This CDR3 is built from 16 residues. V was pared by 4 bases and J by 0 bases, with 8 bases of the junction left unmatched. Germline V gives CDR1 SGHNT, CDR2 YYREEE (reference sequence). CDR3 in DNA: TGTGCCAGCAGCCCCACAGGGGGCTCCAGCTCCTACGAGCAGTACTTC. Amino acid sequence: CASSPTGGSSSYEQYF.

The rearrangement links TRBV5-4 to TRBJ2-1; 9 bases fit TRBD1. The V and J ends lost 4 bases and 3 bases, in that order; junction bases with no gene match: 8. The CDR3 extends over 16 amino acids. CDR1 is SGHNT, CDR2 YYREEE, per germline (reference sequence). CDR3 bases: TGTGCCAGCAGCGTGACCGGGACAGGGTTCTACAATGAGCAGTTCTTC. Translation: CASSVTGTGFYNEQFF.

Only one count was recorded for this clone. Here the CDR3 DNA reads TGTGCCAGCAGTTCCCGGGACAGGCTTTACGAGCAGTACGTC. Translated, it gives CASSSRDRLYEQYV. The V gene is TRBV27, the J gene TRBJ2-7; 8 bases are a match to TRBD1. Germline-derived CDR1 and CDR2 are MNHEY and SMNVEV (reference sequence). The CDR3 totals 14 residues. V lost 4 bases and J lost 4; bases outside the gene matches: 6.

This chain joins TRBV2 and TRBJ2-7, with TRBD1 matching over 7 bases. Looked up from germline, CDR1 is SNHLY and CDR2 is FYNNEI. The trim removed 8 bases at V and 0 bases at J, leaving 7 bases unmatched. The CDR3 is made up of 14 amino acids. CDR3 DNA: TGTGCCAGCCTGGGACAGACCTTCTCCTACGAGCAGTACTTC. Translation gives CASLGQTFSYEQYF.

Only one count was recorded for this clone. Here the CDR3 reads CASRPLGQGDTEAFF. The CDR3 bases are TGTGCCAGCAGACCCTTGGGACAGGGGGACACTGAAGCTTTCTTT. This chain uses TRBV2 with TRBJ1-1, with 11 positions matching TRBD1. The CDR3 runs to 15 residues. The J segment lost 3 bases and the V segment lost 6 bases, leaving 6 bases of the junction unmatched. CDR1 is SNHLY and CDR2 is FYNNEI in the germline V gene.

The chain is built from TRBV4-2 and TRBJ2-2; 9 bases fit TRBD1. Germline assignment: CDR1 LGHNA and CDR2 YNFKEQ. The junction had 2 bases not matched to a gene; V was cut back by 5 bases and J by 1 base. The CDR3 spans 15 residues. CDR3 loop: CASSWDRENTGELFF. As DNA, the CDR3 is TGTGCCAGCAGCTGGGACAGGGAGAACACCGGGGAGCTGTTTTTT.

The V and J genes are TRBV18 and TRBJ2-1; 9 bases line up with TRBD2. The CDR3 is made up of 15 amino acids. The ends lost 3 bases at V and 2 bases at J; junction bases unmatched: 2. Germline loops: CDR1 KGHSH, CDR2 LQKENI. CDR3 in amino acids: CASSPAGGPYNEQFF. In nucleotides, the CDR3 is TGTGCCAGCTCACCCGCGGGGGGGCCCTACAATGAGCAGTTCTTC. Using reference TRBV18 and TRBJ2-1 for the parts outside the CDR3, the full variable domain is NAGVMQNPRHLVRRRGQEARLRCSPMKGHSHVYWYRQLPEEGLKFMVYLQKENIIDESGMPKERFSAEFPKEGPSILRIQQVVRGDSAAYFCASSPAGGPYNEQFFGPGTRLTVL.

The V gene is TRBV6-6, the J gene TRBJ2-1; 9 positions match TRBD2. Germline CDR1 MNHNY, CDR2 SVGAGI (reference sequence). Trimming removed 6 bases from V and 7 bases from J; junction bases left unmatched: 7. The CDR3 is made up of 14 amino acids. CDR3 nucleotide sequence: TGTGCCAGCAGCCCTATCAGCGGGGGGAATGAGCAGTTCTTC. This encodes CASSPISGGNEQFF.

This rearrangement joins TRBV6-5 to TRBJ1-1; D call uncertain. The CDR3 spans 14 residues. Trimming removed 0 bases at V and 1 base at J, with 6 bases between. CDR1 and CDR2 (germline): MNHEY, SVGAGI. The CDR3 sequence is CASSYSSRNTEAFF. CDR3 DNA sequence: TGTGCCAGCAGTTACTCGAGTCGGAACACTGAAGCTTTCTTT.

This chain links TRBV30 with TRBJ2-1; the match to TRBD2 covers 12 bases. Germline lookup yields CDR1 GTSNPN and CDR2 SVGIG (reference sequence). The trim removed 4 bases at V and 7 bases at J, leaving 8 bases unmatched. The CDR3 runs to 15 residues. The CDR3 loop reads CAWTSGRAKRNEQFF. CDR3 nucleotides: TGTGCCTGGACTAGCGGGAGGGCGAAGAGAAATGAGCAGTTCTTC.

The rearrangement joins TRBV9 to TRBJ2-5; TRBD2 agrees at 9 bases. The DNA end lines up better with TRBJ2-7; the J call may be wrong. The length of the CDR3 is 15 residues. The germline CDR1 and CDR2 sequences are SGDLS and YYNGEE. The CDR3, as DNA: TGTGCCAGCAGCCCTTCTAGCGGGGTTCACTACGAGCAGTACTTC. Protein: CASSPSSGVHYEQYF.

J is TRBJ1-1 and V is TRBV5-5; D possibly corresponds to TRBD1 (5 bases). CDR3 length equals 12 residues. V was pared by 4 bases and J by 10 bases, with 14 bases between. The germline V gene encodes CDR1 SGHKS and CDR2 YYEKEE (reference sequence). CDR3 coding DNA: TGTGCCAGCAGCCTGGACATGGGGGGAGCTTTCTTT. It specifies CASSLDMGGAFF.

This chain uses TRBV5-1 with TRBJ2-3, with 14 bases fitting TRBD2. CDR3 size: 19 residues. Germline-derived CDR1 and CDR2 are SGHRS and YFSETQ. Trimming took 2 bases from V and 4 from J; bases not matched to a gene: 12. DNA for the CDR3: TGCGCCAGCAGCTTATATGGGACTAGCGGGGGCCGTAGCCCAGATACGCAGTATTTT. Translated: CASSLYGTSGGRSPDTQYF.

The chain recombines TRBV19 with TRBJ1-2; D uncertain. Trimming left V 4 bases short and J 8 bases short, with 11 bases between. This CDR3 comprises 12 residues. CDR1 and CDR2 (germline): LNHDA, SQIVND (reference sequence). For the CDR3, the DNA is TGTGCCAGTAGTAACCGCGGACTAGGCTACACCTTC. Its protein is CASSNRGLGYTF.

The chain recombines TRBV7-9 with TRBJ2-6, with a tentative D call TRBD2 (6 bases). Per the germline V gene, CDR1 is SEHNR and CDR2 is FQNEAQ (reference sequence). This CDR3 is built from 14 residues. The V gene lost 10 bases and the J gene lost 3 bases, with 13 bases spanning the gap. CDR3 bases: TGTGCCATCCTGGGGGGAAATGGGGCCAACGTCCTGACTTTC. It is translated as CAILGGNGANVLTF.

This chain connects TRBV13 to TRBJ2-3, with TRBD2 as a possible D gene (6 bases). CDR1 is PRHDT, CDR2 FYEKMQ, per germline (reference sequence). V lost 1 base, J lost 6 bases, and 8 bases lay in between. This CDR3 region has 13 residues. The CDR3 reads CASSLDRGDTQYF. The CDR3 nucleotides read TGTGCCAGCAGCTTAGATCGGGGGGATACGCAGTATTTT.

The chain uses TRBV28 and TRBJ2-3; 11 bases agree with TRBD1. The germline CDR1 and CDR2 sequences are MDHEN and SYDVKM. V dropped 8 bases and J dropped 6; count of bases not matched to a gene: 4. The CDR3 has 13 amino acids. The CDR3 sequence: CASRDRGVDTQYF. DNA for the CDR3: TGTGCCAGCCGGGACAGGGGGGTGGATACGCAGTATTTT. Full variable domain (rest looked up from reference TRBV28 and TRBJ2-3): DVKVTQSSRYLVKRTGEKVFLECVQDMDHENMFWYRQDPGLGLRLIYFSYDVKMKEKGDIPEGYSVSREKKERFSLILESASTNQTSMYLCASRDRGVDTQYFGPGTRLTVL.

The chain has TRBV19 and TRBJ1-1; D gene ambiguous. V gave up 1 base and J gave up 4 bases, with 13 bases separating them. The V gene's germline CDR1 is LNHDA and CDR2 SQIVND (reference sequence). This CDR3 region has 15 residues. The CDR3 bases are TGTGCCAGTAGTATAGGAGGGCTTGGAGGCACTGAAGCTTTCTTT. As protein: CASSIGGLGGTEAFF.

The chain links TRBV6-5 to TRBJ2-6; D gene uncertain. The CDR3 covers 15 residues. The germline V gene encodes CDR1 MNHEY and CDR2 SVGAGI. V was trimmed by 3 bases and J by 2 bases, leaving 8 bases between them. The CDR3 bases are TGTGCCAGCAGTTATCAAGCGCCTGGGGCCAACGTCCTGACTTTC. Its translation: CASSYQAPGANVLTF.

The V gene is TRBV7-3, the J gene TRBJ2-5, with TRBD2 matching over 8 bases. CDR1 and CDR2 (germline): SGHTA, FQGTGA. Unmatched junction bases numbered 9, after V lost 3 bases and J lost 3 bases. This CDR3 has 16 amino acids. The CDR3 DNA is TGTGCCAGCAGCTTGTTGGGGAGCGGGAGTGAAGAGACCCAGTACTTC. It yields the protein CASSLLGSGSEETQYF.

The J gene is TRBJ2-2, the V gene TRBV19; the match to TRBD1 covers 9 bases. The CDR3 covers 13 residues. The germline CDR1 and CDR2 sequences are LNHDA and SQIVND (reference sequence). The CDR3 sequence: CGSWDRDTGELFF. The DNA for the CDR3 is TGTGGCTCCTGGGACAGGGACACCGGGGAGCTGTTTTTT.

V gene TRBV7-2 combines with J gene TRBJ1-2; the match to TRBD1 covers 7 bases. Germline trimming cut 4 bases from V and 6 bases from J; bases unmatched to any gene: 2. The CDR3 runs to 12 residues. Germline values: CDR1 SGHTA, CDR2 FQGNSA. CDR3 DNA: TGTGCCAGCAGCTCAGGGGGGCATGGCTACACCTTC. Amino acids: CASSSGGHGYTF.

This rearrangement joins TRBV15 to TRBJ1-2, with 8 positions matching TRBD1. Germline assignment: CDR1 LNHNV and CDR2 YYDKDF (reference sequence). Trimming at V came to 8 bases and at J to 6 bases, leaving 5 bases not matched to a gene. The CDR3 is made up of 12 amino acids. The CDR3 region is CATQGQGDGYTF. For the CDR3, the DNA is TGTGCCACCCAAGGACAGGGTGATGGCTACACCTTC.

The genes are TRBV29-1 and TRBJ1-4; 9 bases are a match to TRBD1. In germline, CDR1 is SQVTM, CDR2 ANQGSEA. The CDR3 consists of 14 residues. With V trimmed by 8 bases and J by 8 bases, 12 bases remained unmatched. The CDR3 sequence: CSFSTGQGNEKLFF. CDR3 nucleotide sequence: TGCAGCTTTTCAACGGGACAGGGAAACGAAAAACTGTTTTTT.